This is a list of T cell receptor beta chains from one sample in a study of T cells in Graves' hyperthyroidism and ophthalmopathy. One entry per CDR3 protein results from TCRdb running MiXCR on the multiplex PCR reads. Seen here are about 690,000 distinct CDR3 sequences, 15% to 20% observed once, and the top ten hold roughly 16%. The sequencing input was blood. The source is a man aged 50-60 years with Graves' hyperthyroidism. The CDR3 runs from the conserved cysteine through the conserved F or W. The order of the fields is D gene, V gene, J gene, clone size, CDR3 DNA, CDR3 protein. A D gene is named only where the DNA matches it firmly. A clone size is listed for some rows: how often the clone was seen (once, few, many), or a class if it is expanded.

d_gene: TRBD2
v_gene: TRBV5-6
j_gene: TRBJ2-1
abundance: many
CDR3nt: TGTGCCAGCAGCCACACTAGCGGGTACAATGAGCAGTTCTTC
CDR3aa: CASSHTSGYNEQFF

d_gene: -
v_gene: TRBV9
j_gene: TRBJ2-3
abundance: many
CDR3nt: TGTGCCAGCAGCGTAGCGGGGGAAGATACGCAGTATTTT
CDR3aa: CASSVAGEDTQYF

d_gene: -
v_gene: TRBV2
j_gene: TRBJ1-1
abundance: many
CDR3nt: TGTGCCAGCAGTGTGCAGGGAGAGGGCACTGAAGCTTTCTTT
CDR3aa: CASSVQGEGTEAFF

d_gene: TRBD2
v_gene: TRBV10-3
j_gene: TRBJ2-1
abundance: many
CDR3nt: TGTGCCATCAGTGAGTCGGGGCGGGAGGGCCATGACAATGAGCAGTTCTTC
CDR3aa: CAISESGREGHDNEQFF

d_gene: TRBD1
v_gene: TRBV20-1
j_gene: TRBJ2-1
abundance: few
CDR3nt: TGCAGTGCCCCTCGGGACAGGGTTGCCTACTCCTACAATGAGCAGTTCTTC
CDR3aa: CSAPRDRVAYSYNEQFF

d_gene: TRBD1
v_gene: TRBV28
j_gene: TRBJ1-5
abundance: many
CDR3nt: TGTGCCAGCAGCACCATGGGACAGGGGATCAATCAGCCCCAGCATTTT
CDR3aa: CASSTMGQGINQPQHF

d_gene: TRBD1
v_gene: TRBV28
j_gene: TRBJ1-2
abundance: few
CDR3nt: TGTGCCAGCAGGAATACCGGGACAGGGGGTAGAATCAATGGCTACACCTTC
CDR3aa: CASRNTGTGGRINGYTF

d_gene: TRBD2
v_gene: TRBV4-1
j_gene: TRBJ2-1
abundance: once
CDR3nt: TGCGCCAGCAGCCAAGCCGGACTAGCGGGTTACAATGAGCAGTTCTTC
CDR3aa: CASSQAGLAGYNEQFF

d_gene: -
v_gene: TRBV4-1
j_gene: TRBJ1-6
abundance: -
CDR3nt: TGCGCCAGCAGCCAAGAAAGCACAGGGTATTCGAATTCACCCCTCCACTTT
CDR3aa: CASSQESTGYSNSPLHF

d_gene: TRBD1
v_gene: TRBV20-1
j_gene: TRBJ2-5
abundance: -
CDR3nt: TGCAGTGCTAGAGATGGGGGAAGGGGGCGGGAGACCCAGTACTTC
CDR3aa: CSARDGGRGRETQYF

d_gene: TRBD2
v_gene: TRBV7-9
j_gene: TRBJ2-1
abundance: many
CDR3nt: TGTGCCAGCACCGATCCGACTAGCGGGAGTTCCTACAATGAGCAGTTCTTC
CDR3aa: CASTDPTSGSSYNEQFF

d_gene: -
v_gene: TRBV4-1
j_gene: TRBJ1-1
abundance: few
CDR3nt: TGCGCCAGCAGCCGAATAAAGGGGGGCCGGGGGACTGAAGCTTTCTTT
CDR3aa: CASSRIKGGRGTEAFF

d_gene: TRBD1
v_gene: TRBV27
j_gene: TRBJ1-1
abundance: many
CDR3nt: TGTGCCAGCAGGCCCCCAGGGGGGTATGTGACTGAAGCTTTCTTT
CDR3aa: CASRPPGGYVTEAFF

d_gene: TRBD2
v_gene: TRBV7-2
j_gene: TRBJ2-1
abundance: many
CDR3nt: TGTGCCAGCAGCTTTCCGACTAGCGGGACGGAGGAGCAGTTCTTC
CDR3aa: CASSFPTSGTEEQFF

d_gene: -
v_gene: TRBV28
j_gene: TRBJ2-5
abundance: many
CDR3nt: TGTGCCAGCAGCTTAGGCAGACAAGAGACCCAGTACTTC
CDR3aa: CASSLGRQETQYF

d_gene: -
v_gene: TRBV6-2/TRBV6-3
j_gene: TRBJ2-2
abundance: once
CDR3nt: TGTGCCAGTAAATATCCAGGGACCACCGGGGAGCTGTTTTTT
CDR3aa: CASKYPGTTGELFF

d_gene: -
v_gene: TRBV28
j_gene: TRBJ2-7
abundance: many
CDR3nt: TGTGCCAGCAGTGGAGTTTATACCACCACTGGAGACGAGCAGTACTTC
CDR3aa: CASSGVYTTTGDEQYF

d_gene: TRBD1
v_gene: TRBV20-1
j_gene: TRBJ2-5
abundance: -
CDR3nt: TGCAGTGCTAATCCGGGGACAGCCCAAGAGACCCAGTACTTC
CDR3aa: CSANPGTAQETQYF

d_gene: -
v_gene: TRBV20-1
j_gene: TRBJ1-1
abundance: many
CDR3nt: TGCAGTGCTAGTGTCGGGGCTATGAACACTGAAGCTTTCTTT
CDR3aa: CSASVGAMNTEAFF

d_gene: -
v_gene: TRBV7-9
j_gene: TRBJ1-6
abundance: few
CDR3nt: TGTGCCAGCAGCTCCTCCGGCGGTAATAATTCACCCCTCCACTTT
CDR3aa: CASSSSGGNNSPLHF

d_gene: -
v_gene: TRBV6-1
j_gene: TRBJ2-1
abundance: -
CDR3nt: TGTGCCAGCAGTGGAACCGGGACGGGATACTACAATGAGCAGTTCTTC
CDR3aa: CASSGTGTGYYNEQFF

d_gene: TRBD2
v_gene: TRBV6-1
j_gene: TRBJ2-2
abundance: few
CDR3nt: TGTGCCAGCAGTCGGAAGCCTAGCGGGTACACCGGGGAGCTGTTTTTT
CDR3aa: CASSRKPSGYTGELFF

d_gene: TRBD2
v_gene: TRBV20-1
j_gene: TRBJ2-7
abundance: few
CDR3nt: TGCAGTGCTAGTAAGACTAGCGGGAGGAGTTCTCTCTACGAGCAGTACTTC
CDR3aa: CSASKTSGRSSLYEQYF

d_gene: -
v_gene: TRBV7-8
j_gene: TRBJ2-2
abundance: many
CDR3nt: TGTGCCAGCAGCTTAGTCGTGGGTTTTGGCGGGGAGCTGTTTTTT
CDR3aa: CASSLVVGFGGELFF

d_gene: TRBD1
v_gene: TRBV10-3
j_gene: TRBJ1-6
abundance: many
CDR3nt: TGTGCCATCAGTGGAAAAACACAGCGACAGGGGTCTAATTCACCCCTCCACTTT
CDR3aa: CAISGKTQRQGSNSPLHF

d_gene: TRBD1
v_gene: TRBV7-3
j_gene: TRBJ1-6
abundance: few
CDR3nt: TGTGCCAGCAGCTTAAGGGCCAGGGGGAATTCACCCCTCCACTTT
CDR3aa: CASSLRARGNSPLHF

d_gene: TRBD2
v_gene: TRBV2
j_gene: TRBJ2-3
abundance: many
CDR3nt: TGTGCCAGCAGTCCGGGACTAGCGGAGACAGATACGCAGTATTTT
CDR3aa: CASSPGLAETDTQYF

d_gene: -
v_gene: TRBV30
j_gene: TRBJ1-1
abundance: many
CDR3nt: TGTGCCTGGAGTGTTTCAGGGACCAACCCTGAAGCTTTCTTT
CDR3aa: CAWSVSGTNPEAFF

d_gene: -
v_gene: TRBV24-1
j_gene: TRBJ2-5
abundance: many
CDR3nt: TGTGCCACCAGTGATTTGAAGCTAGGGGAGACCCAGTACTTC
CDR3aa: CATSDLKLGETQYF

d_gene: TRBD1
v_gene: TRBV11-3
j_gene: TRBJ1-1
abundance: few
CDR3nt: TGTGCCAGCAGCAAACAGGGGGGGACTGAAGCTTTCTTT
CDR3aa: CASSKQGGTEAFF

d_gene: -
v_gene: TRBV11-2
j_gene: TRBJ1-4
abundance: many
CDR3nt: TGTGCCAGCAGCTTACTAGTCACTAATGAAAAACTGTTTTTT
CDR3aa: CASSLLVTNEKLFF

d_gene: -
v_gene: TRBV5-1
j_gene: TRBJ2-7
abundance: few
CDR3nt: TGCGCCAGCAGCGGCGGGGGCGGGTCGGACGAGCAGTACTTC
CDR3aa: CASSGGGGSDEQYF

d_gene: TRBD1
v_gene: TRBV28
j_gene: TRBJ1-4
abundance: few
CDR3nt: TGTGCCAGCAGTTCTCTTCGGGACAGGGGATGGGGAACTAATGAAAAACTGTTTTTT
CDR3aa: CASSSLRDRGWGTNEKLFF

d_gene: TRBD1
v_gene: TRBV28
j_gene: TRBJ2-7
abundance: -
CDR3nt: TGTGCCAGCAACCCCCGGGGGACAGGGAACTACGAGCAGTACTTC
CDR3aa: CASNPRGTGNYEQYF

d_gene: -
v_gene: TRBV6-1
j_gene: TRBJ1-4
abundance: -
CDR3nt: TGTGCCAGCGGCGAGGGGTTTAATGAAAAACTGTTTTTT
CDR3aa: CASGEGFNEKLFF

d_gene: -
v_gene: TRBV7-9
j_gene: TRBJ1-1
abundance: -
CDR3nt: TGTGCCAGCAGCTTAGGACTCGTAGGAGCTGAAGCTTTCTTT
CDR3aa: CASSLGLVGAEAFF

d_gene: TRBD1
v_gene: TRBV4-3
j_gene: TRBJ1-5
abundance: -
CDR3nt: TGCGCCAGCAGCCAAGATTGGGGACAGGGGCAGCCCCAGCATTTT
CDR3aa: CASSQDWGQGQPQHF

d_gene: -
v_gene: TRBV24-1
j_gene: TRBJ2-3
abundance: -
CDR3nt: TGTGCCACCAGTGACCCTAGCGGTAGGGGGCCAGATACGCAGTATTTT
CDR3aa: CATSDPSGRGPDTQYF

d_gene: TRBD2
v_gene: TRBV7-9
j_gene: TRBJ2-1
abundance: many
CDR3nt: TGTGCCAGCACCCCGGGACTAGCGGCCTACAATGAGCAGTTCTTC
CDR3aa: CASTPGLAAYNEQFF

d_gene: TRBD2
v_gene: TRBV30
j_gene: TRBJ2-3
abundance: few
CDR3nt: TGTGCCTGGAGTGTCAGGACTAGCAGAAGCACAGATACGCAGTATTTT
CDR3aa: CAWSVRTSRSTDTQYF

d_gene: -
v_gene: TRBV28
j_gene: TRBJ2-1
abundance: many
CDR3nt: TGTGCCAGCAGCCTGGGACTGCGTAGCGGCAGCTCCTACAATGAGCAGTTCTTC
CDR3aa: CASSLGLRSGSSYNEQFF

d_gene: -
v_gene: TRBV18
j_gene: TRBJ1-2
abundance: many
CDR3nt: TGTGCCAGCTCACCAAATCAGGACCCTATCGGCTACACCTTC
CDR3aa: CASSPNQDPIGYTF

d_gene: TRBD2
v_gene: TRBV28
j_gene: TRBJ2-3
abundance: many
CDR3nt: TGTGCCAGCAGTACCCCCCGAGGCGGGAGTAGAACAGATACGCAGTATTTT
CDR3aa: CASSTPRGGSRTDTQYF

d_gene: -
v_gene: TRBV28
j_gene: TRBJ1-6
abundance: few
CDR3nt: TGTGCCAGCACCCTCGAGGCTAATTCACCCCTCCACTTT
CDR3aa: CASTLEANSPLHF

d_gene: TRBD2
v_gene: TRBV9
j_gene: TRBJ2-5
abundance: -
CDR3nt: TGTGCCAGCAGCCCCCGAGGCGGTGGGAGGGCTCAAGAGACCCAGTACTTC
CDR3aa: CASSPRGGGRAQETQYF

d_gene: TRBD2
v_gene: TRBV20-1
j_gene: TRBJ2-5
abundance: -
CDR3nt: TGCAGTGCTGGTGGGGCGGGAGTCCAAGAGACCCAGTACTTC
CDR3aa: CSAGGAGVQETQYF

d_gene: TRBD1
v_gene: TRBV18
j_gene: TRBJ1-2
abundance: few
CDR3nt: TGTGCCAGCCAAGGACAGGGGGTTGGCTACACCTTC
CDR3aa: CASQGQGVGYTF

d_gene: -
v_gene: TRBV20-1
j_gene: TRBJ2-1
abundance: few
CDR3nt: TGCAGTGCTAGAGATCGAGGGGCGCGAAATGAGCAGTTCTTC
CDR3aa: CSARDRGARNEQFF

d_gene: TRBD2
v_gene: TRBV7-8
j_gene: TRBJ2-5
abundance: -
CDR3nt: TGTGCCAGCAGCTCCCGAGGACTAGCGGGGGGACAAGAGACCCAGTACTTC
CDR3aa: CASSSRGLAGGQETQYF

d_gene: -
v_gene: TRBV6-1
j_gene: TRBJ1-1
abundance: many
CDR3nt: TGTGCCAGCAGTGACGAGGGTAGGGGCCCCACTGAAGCTTTCTTT
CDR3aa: CASSDEGRGPTEAFF